This TCR beta chain was obtained from a study of molecular identifiers for immune sequencing clone quantification (dated by TCRdb to 2016 to 2019). Study-level background: For a replicate experiment, the RNA from either roughly 18,000 or 92,000 naive CD8 T cells was divided into five aliquots, and four of those aliquots went on to sequencing. CD8 T cells were used in a methods study to benchmark molecular-identifier clustering-based TCR repertoire sequencing (MIDCIRS) and TCR RNA copy counting.

This clonotype has at least ten counts. The antigen it recognizes is unknown. Nothing much larger sits one base from this clone, and base qualities are not available. Libraries of naive CD8 T cells were generated from roughly 20,000 to 1,000,000 sorted cells, with 10%, 30% or 50% of the purified RNA used. Naive CD8 T cells were FACS-sorted as CD8+CD4-CCR7+CD45RA+ on a BD FACSAria II into RLT Plus buffer. To test detection sensitivity, Jurkat RNA equivalent to under 12 TCR copies was spiked into samples of about 19,000-1,100,000 naive CD8 T cells. CD8 T cells were enriched with RosetteSep CD8+ T Cell Enrichment Cocktail and Ficoll-Paque, followed by ACK red cell lysis. The protocol used for the library was PCR. Sequencing relied on an Illumina HiSeq 4000. Bulk TCR libraries were prepared as previously described, using TCR primers listed in Table S5. The Qiagen AllPrep DNA/RNA kit was used to purify total RNA. Before analysis, reads from multiple sequencing runs of the same library were pooled. The paper's processing steps were these. Reads were retained only if the reads had an exact TCR constant sequence, and the retained reads were trimmed to 150 nt and grouped according to their 12-nt molecular barcodes. Reads within each barcode group were sub-clustered using a 15% Levenshtein threshold, and quality-weighted consensus sequences were constructed for each RNA molecule. Non-functional sequences were filtered out, along with any lower-count sequence sitting one edit away from another sequence. Based on fitting two negative binomial distributions, any barcode sub-cluster with under 20% of the maximum read count was discarded. TCRdb handled the public reads itself, with Q25 trimming in fastp and clone calling in MiXCR, and kept productive beta chains. Identical CDR3 proteins give one entry, which carries the most common genes and DNA. The V and J calls here are based on TCRdb, not the publication. The sample table records some 320,000 distinct CDR3 sequences; over 20% of these occur just once. The top ten clonotypes cover roughly 0.8% of the sample.

Trimming takes 4 bases off V and 6 bases off J; junction bases not matched to a gene: 8. From the cysteine up to the phenylalanine, the CDR3 has a length of 15 residues. The kept DNA is CDR3 alone, 45 bases in frame from the first base. CDR1 and CDR2 (SQVTM, ANQGSEA) derive from the germline V gene. The investigation overall reported the following: Spiked-in Jurkat TCR RNA equal to a single cell's worth was reported to be detectable even within one million naive CD8 T cells. In CMV-specific effector cells, clones with more than 20 RNA copies contained over 97% of molecules, whereas in naive cells such clones contained under 1% of molecules. Modeling estimated around 3 recovered TCR RNA copies per cell, compared with about 9.3 by digital PCR, which implies around 33% capture efficiency. Naive libraries contained spiked-in Jurkat TCR RNA (more than 9 copies' worth), which is not part of the donor repertoire. When barcode sub-clustering was omitted, TCR diversity was inflated by chimeric consensus sequences, with chimeras reaching as high as 47%. Identical TCR molecules sharing a barcode could cause highly expanded clone sizes to be underestimated.

The receptor was isolated from a human donor in good health. Some libraries in this study had Jurkat cell RNA spiked in. Input material: naive CD8+ T cells from blood, with Jurkat cell RNA spiked in. This sample's cell subset or site label indicates: FACS-sorted CD8+CD4-CCR7+CD45RA+ naive T cells. The V and J segments used are TRBV29-1 and TRBJ2-7, with 14 bases matching TRBD2. The DNA is as follows: TGCAGCGTTGGACACCGGGGACTAGCGGGGGTCGAGCAGTACTTC. This encodes CSVGHRGLAGVEQYF.